Described below is a single TCR beta chain sequence and its context. CDR3 length: 15 residues. Unmatched junction bases numbered 4, after V lost 1 base and J lost 5 bases. Germline loops: CDR1 MNHNY, CDR2 SVGAGI (reference sequence). The assay was immunoSEQ multiplex PCR, and TCRdb's table has in-frame clones only and misses some. Of tens of thousands of clones in the sample, 70% to 90% were seen once. This entry comes from a study of OX40 agonist ivuxolimab in advanced cancers. The sample here was CD4+ or CD8+ T cells sorted from blood, taken in a trial of the OX40 agonist ivuxolimab. The chain combines TRBV6-6 with TRBJ1-5; 8 nucleotides line up with TRBD1. The TCR was taken from an adult with an advanced solid tumor such as melanoma, head and neck, liver or kidney cancer. The CDR3 bases are TGTGCCAGCAGTTACTGGACAGGGATTGATCAGCCCCAGCATTTT. Protein product: CASSYWTGIDQPQHF.